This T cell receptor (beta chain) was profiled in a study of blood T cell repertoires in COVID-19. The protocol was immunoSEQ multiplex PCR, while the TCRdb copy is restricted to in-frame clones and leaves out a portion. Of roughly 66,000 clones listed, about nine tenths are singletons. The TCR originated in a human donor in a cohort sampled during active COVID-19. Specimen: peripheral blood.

The CDR3 loop is CASSRQGVNTEAFF. The CDR3 DNA reads TGTGCCAGTAGTAGGCAGGGGGTCAACACTGAAGCTTTCTTT. The chain couples TRBV19 to TRBJ1-1, with TRBD1 identical over 7 bases. Unmatched junction bases numbered 4, after V lost 4 bases and J lost 2 bases. Germline CDR1 reads LNHDA; CDR2 reads SQIVND (reference sequence). The CDR3 is made up of 14 amino acids.